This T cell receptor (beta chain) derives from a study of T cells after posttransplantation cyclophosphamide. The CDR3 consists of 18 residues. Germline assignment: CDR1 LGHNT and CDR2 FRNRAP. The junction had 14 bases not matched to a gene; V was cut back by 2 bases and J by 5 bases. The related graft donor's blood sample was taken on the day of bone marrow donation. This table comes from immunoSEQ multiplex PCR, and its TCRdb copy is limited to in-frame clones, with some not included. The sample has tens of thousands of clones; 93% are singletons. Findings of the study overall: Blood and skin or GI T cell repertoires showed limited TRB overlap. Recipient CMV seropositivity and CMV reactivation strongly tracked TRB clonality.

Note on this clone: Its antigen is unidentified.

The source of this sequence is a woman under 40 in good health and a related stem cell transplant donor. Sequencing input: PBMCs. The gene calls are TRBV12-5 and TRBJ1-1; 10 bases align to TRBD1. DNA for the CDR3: TGTGCTAGTGGTTTGACCTTTACTGACAGGGGGCGAAGTACTGAAGCTTTCTTT. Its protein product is CASGLTFTDRGRSTEAFF.